This record covers a single T cell receptor beta chain. Profiling relied on immunoSEQ multiplex PCR, and the TCRdb table lists in-frame clones only, not all of them. This repertoire shows tens of thousands of clones, around 90% found once; its top ten account for approximately 15%. The sample belongs to a study of control samples from healthy donors and cancer patients. V lost 1 base and J lost 0, with 7 bases in between. The CDR3 contains 14 residues. CDR1 and CDR2 from the germline V gene are SGHNT and YYREEE (reference sequence). Sequenced sample: blood. This clonotype originated in a woman aged 65 to 85 in good health. The chain employs TRBV5-4 and TRBJ1-1; D call uncertain. CDR3 coding DNA: TGTGCCAGCAGCTTGCCAGTGATGAACACTGAAGCTTTCTTT. It is translated as CASSLPVMNTEAFF.